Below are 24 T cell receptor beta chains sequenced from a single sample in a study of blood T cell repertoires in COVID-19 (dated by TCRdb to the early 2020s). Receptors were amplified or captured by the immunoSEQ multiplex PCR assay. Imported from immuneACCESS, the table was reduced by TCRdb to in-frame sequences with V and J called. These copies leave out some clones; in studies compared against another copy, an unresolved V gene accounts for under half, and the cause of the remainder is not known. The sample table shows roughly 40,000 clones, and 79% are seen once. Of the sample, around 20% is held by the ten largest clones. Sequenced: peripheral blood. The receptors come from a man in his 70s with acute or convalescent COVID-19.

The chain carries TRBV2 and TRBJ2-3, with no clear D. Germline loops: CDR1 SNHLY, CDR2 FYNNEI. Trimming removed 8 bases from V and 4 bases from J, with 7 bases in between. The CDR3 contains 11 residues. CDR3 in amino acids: CASANADTQYF. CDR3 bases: TGTGCCAGCGCGAACGCAGATACGCAGTATTTT.

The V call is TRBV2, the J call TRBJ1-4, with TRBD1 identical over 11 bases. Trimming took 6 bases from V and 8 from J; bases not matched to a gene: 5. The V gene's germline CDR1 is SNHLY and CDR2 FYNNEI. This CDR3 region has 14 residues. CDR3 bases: TGTGCCAGCAGGGAGGACAGGGGGCTAGAAAAACTGTTTTTT. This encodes CASREDRGLEKLFF.

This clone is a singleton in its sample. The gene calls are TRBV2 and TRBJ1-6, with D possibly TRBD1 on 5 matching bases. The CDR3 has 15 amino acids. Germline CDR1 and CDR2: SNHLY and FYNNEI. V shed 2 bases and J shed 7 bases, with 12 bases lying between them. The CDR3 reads CASSETGHLNSPLHF. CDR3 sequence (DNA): TGTGCCAGCAGTGAAACAGGTCACTTAAATTCACCCCTCCACTTT.

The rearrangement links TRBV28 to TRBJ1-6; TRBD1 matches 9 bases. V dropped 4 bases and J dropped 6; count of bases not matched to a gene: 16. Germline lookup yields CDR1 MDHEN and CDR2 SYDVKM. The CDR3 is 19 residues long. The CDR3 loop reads CASSSTSPTGGLLNSPLHF. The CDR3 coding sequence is TGTGCCAGCAGTTCTACCTCCCCGACAGGGGGACTCCTTAATTCACCCCTCCACTTT.

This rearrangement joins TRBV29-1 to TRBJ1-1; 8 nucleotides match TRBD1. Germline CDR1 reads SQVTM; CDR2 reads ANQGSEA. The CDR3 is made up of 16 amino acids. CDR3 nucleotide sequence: TGCAGTGCGACAGGGGACGGAGGGTCAATGAACACTGAAGCTTTCTTT. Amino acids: CSATGDGGSMNTEAFF.

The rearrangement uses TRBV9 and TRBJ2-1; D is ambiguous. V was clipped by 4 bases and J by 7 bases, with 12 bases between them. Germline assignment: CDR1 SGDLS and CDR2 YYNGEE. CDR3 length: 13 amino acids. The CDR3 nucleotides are TGTGCCAGCAGCCCGCACCCGGGTAATGAGCAGTTCTTC. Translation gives CASSPHPGNEQFF.

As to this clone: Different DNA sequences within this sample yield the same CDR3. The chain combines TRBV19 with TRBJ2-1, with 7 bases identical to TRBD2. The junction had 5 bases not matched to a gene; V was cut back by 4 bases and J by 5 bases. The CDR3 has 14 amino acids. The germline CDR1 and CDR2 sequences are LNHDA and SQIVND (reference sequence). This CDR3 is CASSSGRDNNEQFF. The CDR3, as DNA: TGTGCCAGTAGTAGTGGGAGGGATAACAATGAGCAGTTCTTC.

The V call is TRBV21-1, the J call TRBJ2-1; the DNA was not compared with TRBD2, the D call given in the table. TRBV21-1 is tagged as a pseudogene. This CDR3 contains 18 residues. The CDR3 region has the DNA TGTGCCAGCAGCAAATCGGGGGAGGGAGGCTCAACCTACAATGAGCAGTTCTTC. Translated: CASSKSGEGGSTYNEQFF.

CDR3: CSVVALNTEAFF. The CDR3 DNA is TGCAGCGTTGTGGCCTTGAACACTGAAGCTTTCTTT. This chain joins TRBV29-1 and TRBJ1-1; D not resolved. CDR3 length equals 12 residues. The V gene lost 4 bases and the J gene lost 0 bases, with 6 bases spanning the gap. The germline V gene encodes CDR1 SQVTM and CDR2 ANQGSEA.

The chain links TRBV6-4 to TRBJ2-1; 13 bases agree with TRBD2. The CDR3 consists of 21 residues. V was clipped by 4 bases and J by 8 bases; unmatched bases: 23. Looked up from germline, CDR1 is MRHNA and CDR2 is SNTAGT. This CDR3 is CASSASGGTSGNLPAQYEQFF. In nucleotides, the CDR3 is TGTGCCAGCAGTGCCTCCGGAGGGACTAGCGGGAACCTTCCAGCCCAATATGAGCAGTTCTTC.

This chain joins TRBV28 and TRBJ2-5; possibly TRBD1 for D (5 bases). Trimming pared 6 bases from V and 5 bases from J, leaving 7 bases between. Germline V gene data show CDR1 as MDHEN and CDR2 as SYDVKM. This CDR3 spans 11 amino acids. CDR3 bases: TGTGCCAGCAGCCACAGGGAGACCCAGTACTTC. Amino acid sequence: CASSHRETQYF.

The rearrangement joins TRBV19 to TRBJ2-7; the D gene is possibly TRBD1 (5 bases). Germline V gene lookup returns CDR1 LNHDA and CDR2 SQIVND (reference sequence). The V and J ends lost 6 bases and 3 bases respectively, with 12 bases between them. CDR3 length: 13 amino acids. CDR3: CASSPRQFYEQYF. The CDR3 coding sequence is TGTGCCAGTAGCCCCCGACAGTTCTACGAGCAGTACTTC.

This CDR3 is CASSSQGALTDTQYF. The CDR3 DNA reads TGTGCCAGCAGCTCCCAGGGGGCCCTCACAGATACGCAGTATTTT. The chain has TRBV7-8 and TRBJ2-3, with 8 bases aligning to TRBD1. V was clipped by 4 bases and J by 2 bases; unmatched bases: 5. The germline CDR1 and CDR2 sequences are SGHVS and FQNEAQ. This CDR3 comprises 15 residues.

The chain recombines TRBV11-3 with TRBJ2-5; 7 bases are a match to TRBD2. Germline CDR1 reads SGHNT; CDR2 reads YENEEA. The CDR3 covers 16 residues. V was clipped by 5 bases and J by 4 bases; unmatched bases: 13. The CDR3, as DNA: TGTGCCAGCAGCCGAAGGGGCGGGAGTGGTCTAGAGACCCAGTACTTC. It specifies CASSRRGGSGLETQYF.

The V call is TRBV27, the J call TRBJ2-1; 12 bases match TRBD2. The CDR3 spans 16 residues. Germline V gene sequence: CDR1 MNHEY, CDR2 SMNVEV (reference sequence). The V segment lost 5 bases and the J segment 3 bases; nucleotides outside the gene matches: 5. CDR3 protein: CASSPRLAGVYNEQFF. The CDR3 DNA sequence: TGTGCCAGCAGTCCACGACTAGCGGGAGTCTACAATGAGCAGTTCTTC.

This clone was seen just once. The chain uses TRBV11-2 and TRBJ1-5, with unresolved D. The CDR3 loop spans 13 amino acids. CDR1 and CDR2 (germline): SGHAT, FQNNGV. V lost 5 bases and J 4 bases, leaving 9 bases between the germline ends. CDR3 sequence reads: CASSPGVNQPQHF. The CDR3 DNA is TGTGCCAGCAGCCCCGGAGTTAATCAGCCCCAGCATTTT.

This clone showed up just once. This chain's CDR3 is CASSVDPAPYEQYF. The CDR3 DNA is TGTGCCAGCAGCGTAGATCCAGCGCCCTACGAGCAGTACTTC. This chain uses TRBV9 with TRBJ2-7; D is undetermined. V lost 0 bases and J lost 2, with 9 bases in between. This CDR3 is built from 14 residues. CDR1 and CDR2 (germline): SGDLS, YYNGEE.

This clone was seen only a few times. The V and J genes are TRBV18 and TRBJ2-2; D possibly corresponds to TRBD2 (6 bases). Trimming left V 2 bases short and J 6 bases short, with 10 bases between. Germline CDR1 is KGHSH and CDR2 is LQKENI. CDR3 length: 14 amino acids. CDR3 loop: CASSPAGFSGELFF. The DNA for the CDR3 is TGTGCCAGCTCACCAGCGGGGTTCTCCGGGGAGCTGTTTTTT.

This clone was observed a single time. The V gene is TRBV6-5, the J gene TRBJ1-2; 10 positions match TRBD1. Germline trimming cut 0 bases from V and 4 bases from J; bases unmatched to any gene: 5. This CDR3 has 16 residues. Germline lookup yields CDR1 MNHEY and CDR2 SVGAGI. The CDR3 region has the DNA TGTGCCAGCAGTTACTCTCGGACAGGGGGGACCTATGGCTACACCTTC. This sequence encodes CASSYSRTGGTYGYTF.

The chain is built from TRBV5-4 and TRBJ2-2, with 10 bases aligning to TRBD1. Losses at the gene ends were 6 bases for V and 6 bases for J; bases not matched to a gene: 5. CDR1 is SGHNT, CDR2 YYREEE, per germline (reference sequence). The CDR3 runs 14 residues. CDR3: CASNDRGPAGELFF. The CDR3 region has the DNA TGTGCCAGCAATGACAGGGGGCCGGCCGGGGAGCTGTTTTTT.

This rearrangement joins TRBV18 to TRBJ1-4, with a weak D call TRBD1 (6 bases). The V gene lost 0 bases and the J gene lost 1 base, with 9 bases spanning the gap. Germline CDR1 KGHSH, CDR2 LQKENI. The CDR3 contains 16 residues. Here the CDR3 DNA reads TGTGCCAGCTCACCACCAAAAGGGGGAACTAATGAAAAACTGTTTTTT. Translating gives CASSPPKGGTNEKLFF.

The CDR3 loop reads CASSVENRGRYEQYF. CDR3 nucleotide sequence: TGTGCCAGCAGCGTAGAAAATCGGGGTAGGTACGAGCAGTACTTC. V and J are TRBV9 and TRBJ2-7; tentatively, D is TRBD2 (5 bases). Trimming pared 0 bases from V and 4 bases from J, leaving 14 bases between. From germline, CDR1 is SGDLS and CDR2 YYNGEE. CDR3 length: 15 amino acids.

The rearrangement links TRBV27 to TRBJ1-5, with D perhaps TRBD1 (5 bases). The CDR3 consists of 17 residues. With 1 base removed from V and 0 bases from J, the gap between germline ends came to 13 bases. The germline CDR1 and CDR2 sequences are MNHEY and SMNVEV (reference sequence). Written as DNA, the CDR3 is TGTGCCAGCAGTTTATTATCTACAGGAGATAGCAATCAGCCCCAGCATTTT. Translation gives CASSLLSTGDSNQPQHF.

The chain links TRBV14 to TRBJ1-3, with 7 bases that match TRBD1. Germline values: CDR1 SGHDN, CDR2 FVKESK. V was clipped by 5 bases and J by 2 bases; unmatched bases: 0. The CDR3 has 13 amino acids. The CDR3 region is CASSRGPGNTIYF. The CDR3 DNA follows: TGTGCCAGCAGCAGGGGGCCTGGAAACACCATATATTTT.